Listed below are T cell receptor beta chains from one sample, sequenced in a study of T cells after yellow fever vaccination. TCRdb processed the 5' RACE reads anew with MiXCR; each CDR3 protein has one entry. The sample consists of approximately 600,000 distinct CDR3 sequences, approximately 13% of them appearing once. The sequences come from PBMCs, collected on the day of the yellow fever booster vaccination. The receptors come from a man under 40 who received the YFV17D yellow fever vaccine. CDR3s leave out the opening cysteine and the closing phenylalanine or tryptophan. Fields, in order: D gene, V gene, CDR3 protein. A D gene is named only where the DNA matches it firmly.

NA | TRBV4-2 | ASSQDDGGTKTQY
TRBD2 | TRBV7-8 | ASSRRAGVYEQY
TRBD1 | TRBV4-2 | ASSPLGQGDIQY
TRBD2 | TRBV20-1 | GTSGRGNTGELF
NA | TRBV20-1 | SARDYQAGPQETQY
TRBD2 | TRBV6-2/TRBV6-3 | ASSYPVRSGTLSYEQY
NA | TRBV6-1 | ASSERHPETQY
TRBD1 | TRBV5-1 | ASSEGTGDYNEQF
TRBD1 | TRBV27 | ASSQAGTVYEQY
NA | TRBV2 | ASSGNEQY
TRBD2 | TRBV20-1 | SASSAGVGNIQY
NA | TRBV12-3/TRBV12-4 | ASSLNSIYEQY
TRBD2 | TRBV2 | ASRERLAGFDRDEQF
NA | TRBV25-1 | ASSDSPDEQY
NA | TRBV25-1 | ASSTAANSYNEQF
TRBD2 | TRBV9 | ASSADGGREDTQY
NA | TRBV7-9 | ASSPRRGQETQY
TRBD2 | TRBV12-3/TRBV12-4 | ARLAGVGELF
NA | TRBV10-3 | AIGGEIYGYT